These 19 T cell receptor beta chains share one sample of origin, sequenced in a study of blood T cells in healthy people across ages. Then a second PCR, running about 6 to 12 cycles, was carried out with a sample-barcoded 5' primer and a J-beta primer mix. MiXCR, applied by TCRdb to the 5' RACE reads, yields one record per CDR3 protein. This sample has around 970,000 distinct CDR3 sequences; around 54% occur once, and the top ten carry about a fifth. Sequencing input: blood. These receptor sequences come from a woman aged 55-69 years in good health.

V gene TRBV5-1 combines with J gene TRBJ2-7, with no clear D. Germline CDR1 SGHRS, CDR2 YFSETQ. V was shortened by 3 bases and J by 5 bases, with 15 bases between the two germline ends. There are 14 residues in the CDR3. CDR3 sequence reads: CASSSAISSNEQYF. In nucleotides, the CDR3 is TGCGCCAGCAGCTCTGCTATAAGTTCTAACGAGCAGTACTTC.

In this sample, this clonotype turned up a few times. The chain carries TRBV29-1 and TRBJ1-2; D unresolved. CDR1 is SQVTM, CDR2 ANQGSEA, per germline. This CDR3 is 13 amino acids long. V lost 6 bases, J lost 1 base, and 12 bases lay in between. CDR3 in DNA: TGCAGCGTCGCCCCGTCAAATAACTATGGCTACACCTTC. This translates into CSVAPSNNYGYTF.

The table lists this clonotype with a count of one. This chain uses TRBV20-1 with TRBJ2-3, with D uncertain. V gave up 5 bases and J gave up 0 bases, with 12 bases separating them. Per the germline V gene, CDR1 is DFQATT and CDR2 is SNEGSKA (reference sequence). The CDR3 totals 14 residues. This chain's CDR3 is CSADAQLSTDTQYF. In DNA, the CDR3 is TGCAGTGCTGATGCACAGCTTAGCACAGATACGCAGTATTTT.

The chain joins TRBV7-2 to TRBJ2-7; 11 bases are a match to TRBD2. Trimming at V came to 4 bases and at J to 5 bases, leaving 7 bases not matched to a gene. The CDR3 has 15 amino acids. CDR1 is SGHTA and CDR2 is FQGNSA in the germline V gene. The CDR3 DNA follows: TGTGCCAGCAGCTCGTCACTAGCGGGGGTACACGAGCAGTACTTC. It is translated as CASSSSLAGVHEQYF.

There are a few counts of this clonotype. The rearrangement joins TRBV20-1 to TRBJ2-4; D not resolved. V was pared by 6 bases and J by 8 bases, with 17 bases between. The CDR3 runs to 13 residues. Germline CDR1 and CDR2: DFQATT and SNEGSKA (reference sequence). The CDR3 sequence is CSAIGRPSDIQYF. DNA of the CDR3: TGCAGTGCCATAGGAAGGCCATCGGACATTCAGTACTTC.

The rearrangement joins TRBV7-9 to TRBJ1-1; no definite D call. This CDR3 contains 14 residues. From germline, CDR1 is SEHNR and CDR2 FQNEAQ (reference sequence). V dropped 5 bases and J dropped 0 bases, with 10 bases sitting between them. CDR3 loop: CASSPPPMNTEAFF. CDR3 sequence (DNA): TGTGCCAGCAGCCCCCCGCCCATGAACACTGAAGCTTTCTTT.

The J gene is TRBJ1-2, the V gene TRBV7-2; D is unresolved. CDR1 is SGHTA and CDR2 is FQGNSA in the germline V gene. V was trimmed by 1 base and J by 8 bases, leaving 17 bases between them. The CDR3 contains 15 residues. The chain's CDR3 is CASSLEGRRIGGYTF. CDR3 DNA: TGTGCCAGCAGCTTAGAAGGCAGGAGGATCGGCGGCTACACCTTC. The whole variable domain, remainder taken from reference TRBV7-2 and TRBJ1-2, is GAGVSQSPSNKVTEKGKDVELRCDPISGHTALYWYRQSLGQGLEFLIYFQGNSAPDKSGLPSDRFSAERTGGSVSTLTIQRTQQEDSAVYLCASSLEGRRIGGYTFGSGTRLTVV.

The chain combines TRBV2 with TRBJ2-3; D assignment may be TRBD1 or TRBD2 (5 bases each). Deletions cut 3 bases from V and 5 bases from J, with 12 bases between. The CDR3 runs to 14 residues. Germline CDR1 and CDR2: SNHLY and FYNNEI. The CDR3 protein is CASSDKGREDTQYF. The CDR3 region has the DNA TGTGCCAGCAGTGATAAGGGGAGAGAAGATACGCAGTATTTT.

The sample holds one count of this clonotype. J is TRBJ2-1 and V is TRBV21-1; the table's D gene call, TRBD2, was not cross checked with the DNA. TRBV21-1 is assigned pseudogene status. The CDR3 consists of 18 residues. The DNA for the CDR3 is TGTGCCAGCAGAGGGACTAGCGGGAGTAGAGCCCTCTACAATGAGCAGTTCTTC. Translating gives CASRGTSGSRALYNEQFF.

This clonotype has a handful of counts. The V gene is TRBV7-2, the J gene TRBJ2-3, with D possibly being TRBD2 (5 bases). The CDR3 consists of 15 residues. Germline assignment: CDR1 SGHTA and CDR2 FQGNSA. The V end lost 1 base, the J end lost 9 bases, and 17 bases lay between the germline ends. CDR3 region: CASSLVSLVGGTQYF. The CDR3 DNA is TGTGCCAGCAGCTTAGTGTCCCTTGTTGGCGGGACGCAGTATTTT.

This clonotype was observed a handful of times. The chain employs TRBV11-2 and TRBJ1-2; TRBD1 matches 9 bases. After removal of 0 bases from V and 4 bases from J, the junction contained 9 bases not matched to a gene. This CDR3 has 17 amino acids. Germline V gene data show CDR1 as SGHAT and CDR2 as FQNNGV. The CDR3 here is CASSLDLMGTGTYGYTF. The CDR3 DNA is TGTGCCAGCAGCTTAGATCTAATGGGGACAGGGACCTATGGCTACACCTTC. The whole variable domain, remainder taken from reference TRBV11-2 and TRBJ1-2, is EAGVAQSPRYKIIEKRQSVAFWCNPISGHATLYWYQQILGQGPKLLIQFQNNGVVDDSQLPKDRFSAERLKGVDSTLKIQPAKLEDSAVYLCASSLDLMGTGTYGYTFGSGTRLTVV.

This chain connects TRBV10-3 to TRBJ2-2, with a tentative D call TRBD2 (6 bases). The CDR3 loop spans 14 amino acids. Trimming left V 5 bases short and J 5 bases short, with 12 bases between. From germline, CDR1 is ENHRY and CDR2 SYGVKD. The CDR3 reads CAISREDRTGELFF. The CDR3 nucleotides read TGTGCCATCAGTAGGGAGGATCGGACCGGGGAGCTGTTTTTT.

The CDR3 sequence: CASSSRQGYSNQPQHF. The CDR3, as DNA: TGTGCCAGCAGTTCGAGACAGGGCTATAGCAATCAGCCCCAGCATTTT. The V gene is TRBV27, the J gene TRBJ1-5, with 7 bases fitting TRBD1. V lost 4 bases and J lost 0; bases outside the gene matches: 6. The CDR3 consists of 16 residues. Germline assignment: CDR1 MNHEY and CDR2 SMNVEV (reference sequence).

This clonotype was seen a few times. V and J are TRBV7-2 and TRBJ2-5; possibly TRBD2 for D (5 bases). CDR1 and CDR2 from the germline V gene are SGHTA and FQGNSA. Trimming cost V 6 bases and J 2 bases, with 16 bases left between them. The CDR3 consists of 15 residues. As DNA, the CDR3 is TGTGCCAGCAGTTCGATTCGGGGTTCACAAGAGACCCAGTACTTC. It specifies CASSSIRGSQETQYF.

In regard to this clonotype: One end of the junction does not line up with germline, which may come from a read error. This chain joins TRBV28 and TRBJ2-4, with 10 nucleotides matching TRBD2. The V gene's germline CDR1 is MDHEN and CDR2 SYDVKM. This CDR3 has 15 amino acids. The CDR3 DNA reads TGTGCCGGCAGTACGACTAGCGGGCCCTCCTACGGGCAGTACTTC. This codes for CAGSTTSGPSYGQYF.

J is TRBJ2-5 and V is TRBV5-1; D possibly matches TRBD1 or TRBD2 (6 bases each). Deletions cut 0 bases from V and 7 bases from J, with 13 bases between. In germline, CDR1 is SGHRS, CDR2 YFSETQ. The CDR3 consists of 14 residues. CDR3 in amino acids: CASSLASGAGTQYF. As DNA, the CDR3 is TGCGCCAGCAGCTTGGCCTCGGGGGCGGGGACCCAGTACTTC.

The CDR3 here is CASGAFDSGNSYEQYF. The CDR3 DNA follows: TGTGCCAGCGGTGCCTTTGATTCAGGGAACTCCTACGAGCAGTACTTC. This rearrangement joins TRBV28 to TRBJ2-7; TRBD1 is a possible D gene (5 bases). V was pared by 8 bases and J by 0 bases, with 20 bases between. The germline V gene has CDR1 MDHEN and CDR2 SYDVKM. The CDR3 consists of 16 residues.

V usage is TRBV6-1 and J usage is TRBJ2-4, with a tentative D call TRBD1 (6 bases). The germline V gene encodes CDR1 MNHNS and CDR2 SASEGT. The CDR3 covers 15 residues. V was trimmed by 3 bases and J by 8 bases, leaving 17 bases between them. CDR3 residues: CASSDSQGVVDIQYF. The CDR3 DNA is TGTGCCAGCAGTGATTCACAGGGAGTTGTGGACATTCAGTACTTC.

The chain joins TRBV9 to TRBJ2-1; the D is unclear. The J call could be wrong; TRBJ2-7 is a better fit for the DNA end. Germline assignment: CDR1 SGDLS and CDR2 YYNGEE. The CDR3 covers 13 residues. For the CDR3, the DNA is TGTGCCAGCAGCCGGATCCCCTACAATGAGCAGTACTTC. Encoded protein: CASSRIPYNEQYF.